What follows are 8 T cell receptor beta chains derived from one specimen sequenced in a study of Ad26.COV2.S vaccination and SARS-CoV-2 variants. The method was immunoSEQ multiplex PCR; TCRdb's version includes in-frame clones alone and lacks a portion of them. The sample holds some 480,000 clones, roughly nine tenths seen once. The treatment is: some 20 received Ad26.COV2.S at low or high dose, single or two shots; about 5 received placebo; per-sample allocation not given. The samples date from day 63 after the first vaccine or placebo injection. Sequencing used peripheral blood, obtained in a trial of Ad26.COV2.S vaccine versus placebo. These receptors came from a person aged 18-65 years who received the Ad26.COV2.S COVID-19 vaccine or a placebo.

This sequence joins TRBV10-3 and TRBJ2-1; TRBD2 matches at 7 bases. After removal of 3 bases from V and 5 bases from J, the junction contained 4 bases not matched to a gene. The CDR3 loop spans 14 amino acids. Per germline, CDR1 ENHRY and CDR2 SYGVKD. Written as DNA, the CDR3 is TGTGCCATCAGTGACGGGGGGTGGGACAATGAGCAGTTCTTC. Encoded protein: CAISDGGWDNEQFF.

The chain has TRBV5-1 and TRBJ2-1, with TRBD2 matching 8 bases. J lost 3 bases, V lost 4 bases, and 6 bases had no gene match. The CDR3 has 15 residues. The germline CDR1 and CDR2 sequences are SGHRS and YFSETQ. CDR3 nucleotides: TGCGCCAGCAGCAAAGCGGGAGACGGCTACAATGAGCAGTTCTTC. Its protein product is CASSKAGDGYNEQFF.

V gene TRBV19 combines with J gene TRBJ1-1; 10 nucleotides match TRBD1. The CDR3 has 15 amino acids. The V gene end was trimmed by 10 bases and the J gene end by 2 bases; junction bases not matched to a gene: 10. The germline CDR1 and CDR2 sequences are LNHDA and SQIVND (reference sequence). CDR3 bases: TGTGCCACAAAACGACAGGGGGCCTTAAACACTGAAGCTTTCTTT. Translated: CATKRQGALNTEAFF.

The chain uses TRBV25-1 and TRBJ2-1, with D uncertain. The CDR3 loop spans 11 amino acids. Germline V gene sequence: CDR1 MGHDK, CDR2 SYGVNS. Trimming cost V 5 bases and J 8 bases, with 7 bases left between them. The CDR3 sequence: CASSLVYEQFF. In DNA, the CDR3 is TGTGCCAGCAGTCTAGTTTATGAGCAGTTCTTC.

The chain links TRBV15 to TRBJ1-2; D is unclear. Looked up from germline, CDR1 is LNHNV and CDR2 is YYDKDF (reference sequence). This CDR3 has 12 amino acids. Trimming took off 0 bases at V and 7 bases at J, with 6 bases between the two ends. CDR3 sequence: CATSRDGIGYTF. In DNA, the CDR3 is TGTGCCACCAGCAGAGATGGGATTGGCTACACCTTC.

The chain is built from TRBV6-5 and TRBJ1-1; 11 bases line up with TRBD1. Germline-derived CDR1 and CDR2 are MNHEY and SVGAGI. With 7 bases clipped from V and 1 base from J, the junction kept 5 bases outside the gene matches. CDR3 size: 15 residues. The CDR3 loop is CASTRDRGWNTEAFF. CDR3 sequence (DNA): TGTGCCAGCACTCGGGACAGGGGGTGGAACACTGAAGCTTTCTTT.

The chain recombines TRBV28 with TRBJ2-5; 7 nucleotides match TRBD1. Losses at the gene ends were 4 bases for V and 4 bases for J; bases not matched to a gene: 6. This CDR3 has 14 amino acids. Germline values: CDR1 MDHEN, CDR2 SYDVKM. The CDR3 is CASSSNRGIETQYF. As DNA, the CDR3 is TGTGCCAGCAGTTCGAACAGGGGTATAGAGACCCAGTACTTC.

This clone appeared once. The CDR3 is CASSTRRGTNTGELFF. The CDR3, as DNA: TGTGCCAGCTCGACAAGGAGGGGGACGAACACCGGGGAGCTGTTTTTT. The chain has TRBV18 and TRBJ2-2; D tentatively reads TRBD1 or TRBD2 (6 bases each). The CDR3 sequence is 16 residues long. V was clipped by 6 bases and J by 0 bases, with 14 bases between them. The germline gives CDR1 KGHSH, CDR2 LQKENI.